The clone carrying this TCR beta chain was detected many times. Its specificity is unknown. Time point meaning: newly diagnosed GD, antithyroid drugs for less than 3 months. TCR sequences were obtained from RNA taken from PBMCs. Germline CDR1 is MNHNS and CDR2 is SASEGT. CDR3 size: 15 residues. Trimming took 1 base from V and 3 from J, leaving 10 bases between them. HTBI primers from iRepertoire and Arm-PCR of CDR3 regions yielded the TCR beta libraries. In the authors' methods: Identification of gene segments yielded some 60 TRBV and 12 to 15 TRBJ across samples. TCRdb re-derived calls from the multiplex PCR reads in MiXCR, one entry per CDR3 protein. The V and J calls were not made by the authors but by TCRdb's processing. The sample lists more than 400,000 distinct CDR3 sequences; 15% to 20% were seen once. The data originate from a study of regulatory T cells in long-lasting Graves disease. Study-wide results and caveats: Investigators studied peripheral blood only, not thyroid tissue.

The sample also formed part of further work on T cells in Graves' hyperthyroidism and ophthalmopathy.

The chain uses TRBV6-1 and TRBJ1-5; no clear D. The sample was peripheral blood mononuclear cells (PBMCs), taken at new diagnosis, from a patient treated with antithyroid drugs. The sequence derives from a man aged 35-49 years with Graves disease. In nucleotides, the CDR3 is TGTGCCAGCAGTGAAGGGAGCGGGTTCAATCAGCCCCAGCATTTT. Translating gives CASSEGSGFNQPQHF.